These 10 T cell receptor beta chains share one sample of origin, sequenced in a study of blood T cell repertoires in COVID-19. Only in-frame clones appear in the TCRdb table, and some are missing; sequencing was by immunoSEQ multiplex PCR. The repertoire holds around 190,000 clones, with around 76% as singletons. Sequencing used PBMCs or T cells enriched from blood (not recorded which). Source of these receptors: a woman aged 50 to 60 with acute COVID-19.

The CDR3 region is CASSYRSGANYGYTF. Here the CDR3 DNA reads TGTGCCAGCAGTTACAGGTCGGGGGCTAACTATGGCTACACCTTC. V and J are TRBV6-2 or TRBV6-3 and TRBJ1-2; possible D gene TRBD1, 5 bases. Germline V CDR1 and CDR2: MNHEY, SVGEGT. This CDR3 comprises 15 residues. V shed 2 bases and J shed 0 bases, with 10 bases lying between them.

This chain connects TRBV2 to TRBJ1-2; D unresolved. Germline assignment: CDR1 SNHLY and CDR2 FYNNEI. CDR3 length equals 12 residues. Trimming shortened V by 9 bases and J by 8 bases, and 16 bases separated the two germline ends. CDR3 sequence (DNA): TGTGCCAGGACCACGGGCCGGGAAGGCTACACCTTC. Translated, it gives CARTTGREGYTF.

Concerning this clone itself: This same CDR3 is encoded by further DNA sequences in the sample. V gene TRBV29-1 combines with J gene TRBJ2-3; no firm D call. CDR1 and CDR2 (germline): SQVTM, ANQGSEA. Trimming cost V 2 bases and J 0 bases, with 3 bases left between them. This CDR3 spans 12 amino acids. Here the CDR3 reads CSVESSTDTQYF. The DNA for the CDR3 is TGCAGCGTTGAATCTAGCACAGATACGCAGTATTTT.

The chain recombines TRBV7-2 with TRBJ2-1, with a weak D call TRBD2 (7 bases). Germline assignment: CDR1 SGHTA and CDR2 FQGNSA. V was pared by 1 base and J by 9 bases, with 13 bases between. The CDR3 loop spans 14 amino acids. The CDR3 loop reads CASSLVEGGPEQFF. The CDR3 coding sequence is TGTGCCAGCAGCTTAGTAGAGGGGGGGCCTGAGCAGTTCTTC.

The chain recombines TRBV3-1 (or the pseudogene TRBV3-2) with TRBJ2-5; D remains unclear. V was cut by 7 bases and J by 2 bases, with 11 bases left in between. The CDR3 consists of 13 residues. The germline gives CDR1 LGHDT, CDR2 YNNKEL (reference sequence). CDR3 coding DNA: TGTGCCAGCACCCCTGGGCAACAAGAGACCCAGTACTTC. It translates to CASTPGQQETQYF.

This chain joins TRBV5-1 and TRBJ1-1, with a possible D match to TRBD1 (6 bases). From germline, CDR1 is SGHRS and CDR2 YFSETQ. The CDR3 has 15 residues. V lost 4 bases to trimming and J lost 1 base, with 14 bases between them. The CDR3 sequence is CASSRDTYTNTEAFF. CDR3 DNA: TGCGCCAGCAGCCGGGACACCTATACGAACACTGAAGCTTTCTTT.

The chain couples TRBV28 to TRBJ2-7; 15 bases line up with TRBD2. This CDR3 is 15 amino acids long. CDR1 is MDHEN, CDR2 SYDVKM, per germline. With V trimmed by 5 bases and J by 4 bases, 3 bases remained unmatched. The CDR3 region is CASSRGTSGGYEQYV. CDR3 nucleotides: TGTGCCAGCAGTCGGGGGACTAGCGGGGGGTACGAGCAGTACGTC.

The chain links TRBV27 to TRBJ2-7; possibly TRBD2 for D (6 bases). The CDR3 contains 12 residues. Trimming shortened V by 6 bases and J by 6 bases, and 12 bases separated the two germline ends. Per the germline V gene, CDR1 is MNHEY and CDR2 is SMNVEV (reference sequence). CDR3 loop: CASRVGGCEQYV. The CDR3 DNA is TGTGCCAGCAGAGTCGGAGGGTGCGAGCAGTACGTC.

The chain recombines TRBV28 with TRBJ2-7; possibly TRBD1 for D (6 bases). Germline CDR1 reads MDHEN; CDR2 reads SYDVKM. The CDR3 extends over 13 amino acids. V dropped 5 bases and J dropped 5 bases, with 13 bases sitting between them. In nucleotides, the CDR3 is TGTGCCAGCAGTACCACAGGGATCCACGAGCAGTACGTC. It translates to CASSTTGIHEQYV.

CDR3 nucleotides: TGTGCCAGCAGTTTGAGCTCTGGAAACACCATATATTTT. It specifies CASSLSSGNTIYF. V and J are TRBV6-2 or TRBV6-3 and TRBJ1-3; unclear D gene. The germline V gene encodes CDR1 MNHEY and CDR2 SVGEGT. The CDR3 is 13 amino acids. The V and J ends lost 4 bases and 0 bases respectively, with 4 bases between them.